The rows below give T cell receptor beta chains drawn from one sample of a study of cytomegalovirus exposure and HLA in healthy donors. Assay used: immunoSEQ multiplex PCR; TCRdb lists only in-frame clones, some missing. Of roughly 93,000 clones listed, around 78% are singletons. The material sequenced was PBMCs. The origin of the receptors is a man aged 25-45 years in good health and CMV-seronegative. Each CDR3 is given without its conserved first and last residue.

CDR3aa: ASSSLDRENTEAF; len: 13; v_gene: TRBV5-6; j_gene: TRBJ1-1
CDR3aa: ASSEDTSNYNEQF; len: 13; v_gene: TRBV10-1; j_gene: TRBJ2-1
CDR3aa: ASSTGDKNIQY; len: 11; v_gene: TRBV19; j_gene: TRBJ2-4
CDR3aa: ASSLSLADNEQF; len: 12; v_gene: TRBV5-6; j_gene: TRBJ2-1
CDR3aa: ASSPAGRYEKLF; len: 12; v_gene: TRBV19; j_gene: TRBJ1-4
CDR3aa: ASSLARTNTGELF; len: 13; v_gene: TRBV5-1; j_gene: TRBJ2-2
CDR3aa: ASSLSAASYEQY; len: 12; v_gene: TRBV27; j_gene: TRBJ2-7
CDR3aa: ASSLVGTLDSPLH; len: 13; v_gene: TRBV27; j_gene: TRBJ1-6
CDR3aa: ASSQAKNTEAF; len: 11; v_gene: TRBV9; j_gene: TRBJ1-1
CDR3aa: ASSSIGQLAKNIQY; len: 14; v_gene: TRBV4-1; j_gene: TRBJ2-4
CDR3aa: ASSLDAGGRETQY; len: 13; v_gene: TRBV5-1; j_gene: TRBJ2-5
CDR3aa: ASSKGLAGQETQY; len: 13; v_gene: TRBV28; j_gene: TRBJ2-5
CDR3aa: ASGSGGSETQY; len: 11; v_gene: TRBV12-5; j_gene: TRBJ2-5
CDR3aa: ASEKGQGAGGYT; len: 12; v_gene: TRBV19; j_gene: TRBJ1-2
CDR3aa: ASSHTSGGHNEQF; len: 13; v_gene: TRBV7-9; j_gene: TRBJ2-1
CDR3aa: ASSLGGTGFSYGYT; len: 14; v_gene: TRBV5-1; j_gene: TRBJ1-2
CDR3aa: ASSLIGSGADGYT; len: 13; v_gene: TRBV5-5; j_gene: TRBJ1-2
CDR3aa: ASSEAGTGDYGYT; len: 13; v_gene: TRBV2; j_gene: TRBJ1-2
CDR3aa: ASSPPGQGSYNEQF; len: 14; v_gene: TRBV7-2; j_gene: TRBJ2-1
CDR3aa: ASSLAVSYEQY; len: 11; v_gene: TRBV7-9; j_gene: TRBJ2-7
CDR3aa: ASSIGLQANYGYT; len: 13; v_gene: TRBV19; j_gene: TRBJ1-2
CDR3aa: ASSLVAGTTDTQY; len: 13; v_gene: TRBV5-1; j_gene: TRBJ2-3
CDR3aa: ASSESDSSYYGYT; len: 13; v_gene: TRBV4-1; j_gene: TRBJ1-2
CDR3aa: ASSLRDNPYEQY; len: 12; v_gene: TRBV14; j_gene: TRBJ2-7
CDR3aa: ASSLTGNTEAF; len: 11; v_gene: TRBV7-3; j_gene: TRBJ1-1
CDR3aa: ASSGLAGGRETQY; len: 13; v_gene: TRBV10-1; j_gene: TRBJ2-5
CDR3aa: ASSLGGAGANTDTQY; len: 15; v_gene: TRBV5-4; j_gene: TRBJ2-3
CDR3aa: ASSLRPSGGGHTQY; len: 14; v_gene: TRBV7-3; j_gene: TRBJ2-3